This T cell receptor (beta chain) appears in the sequencing data of a study of T cell changes during pregnancy in multiple sclerosis. This clone has a single count. The repertoire was sequenced with immunoSEQ multiplex PCR; TCRdb's copy has only in-frame clones and lacks some. The sample comprises 45,000 to 60,000 clones, roughly 90% of which are singletons, and about 2% rests with the top ten. Trimming stripped 6 bases from V and 2 bases from J, with 14 bases between. The CDR3 is 15 residues long. Germline CDR1 is SGHDN and CDR2 is FVKESK. This sequence joins TRBV14 and TRBJ2-4; TRBD1 might be the D (6 bases). This material consisted of peripheral blood, taken in the first trimester of pregnancy. The TCR was taken from a female donor with multiple sclerosis, enrolled in a pregnancy study. The CDR3, as DNA: TGTGCCAGCAGTCCGGGAAGGGGGACCAAAAACATTCAGTACTTC. This codes for CASSPGRGTKNIQYF.